Below are 6 T cell receptor beta chains sequenced from a single sample in a study of T cells after yellow fever vaccination. TCRdb independently ran MiXCR on the 5' RACE reads; one entry per CDR3 protein. The top ten clones hold roughly 40% of a sample with some 120,000 distinct CDR3 sequences, roughly 8.2% of them seen once. Sequenced here: CD8+ T cells sorted from PBMCs, sampled on the day of the yellow fever booster vaccination. These receptors were taken from a man between 18 and 29 years old who received the YFV17D yellow fever vaccine.

This sequence joins TRBV28 and TRBJ2-7, with D hard to call. V shed 5 bases and J shed 2 bases, with 13 bases lying between them. Germline V gene lookup returns CDR1 MDHEN and CDR2 SYDVKM. This CDR3 is 14 amino acids long. The CDR3 region is CASSTLDGTYEQYV. CDR3 sequence (DNA): TGTGCCAGCAGTACCTTAGACGGAACCTACGAGCAGTACGTC.

This clonotype came up many times. The V gene is TRBV27, the J gene TRBJ2-5; 10 nucleotides line up with TRBD2. CDR3 size: 16 residues. V lost 5 bases, J lost 4 bases, and 10 bases stayed unmatched. CDR1 is MNHEY and CDR2 is SMNVEV in the germline V gene (reference sequence). CDR3 amino acids: CASSPSAGGLRETQYF. The CDR3, as DNA: TGTGCCAGCAGTCCATCAGCGGGGGGGCTGCGAGAGACCCAGTACTTC.

This clonotype has a handful of counts. The chain joins TRBV4-1 to TRBJ1-3; no reliable D call. CDR1 is MGHRA and CDR2 is YSYEKL in the germline V gene. The CDR3 contains 18 residues. V lost 1 base and J 0 bases, leaving 16 bases between the germline ends. The CDR3 protein is CASSQGPPGAYSGNTIYF. The CDR3 DNA reads as TGCGCCAGCAGCCAAGGTCCCCCCGGAGCTTACTCTGGAAACACCATATATTTT.

This clonotype was seen repeatedly, ten times or more. The V and J genes are TRBV2 and TRBJ1-5, with D perhaps TRBD1 (5 bases). CDR3 length: 15 residues. V lost 6 bases to trimming and J lost 3 bases, with 15 bases between them. The germline V gene encodes CDR1 SNHLY and CDR2 FYNNEI. The CDR3 here is CASSWRGVINQPQHF. CDR3 DNA: TGTGCCAGCAGCTGGCGGGGGGTTATCAATCAGCCCCAGCATTTT.

This clonotype was recorded at least ten times. The chain carries TRBV18 and TRBJ1-6, with 12 bases fitting TRBD1. Losses at the gene ends were 4 bases for V and 7 bases for J; bases not matched to a gene: 5. The germline CDR1 and CDR2 sequences are KGHSH and LQKENI. The CDR3 has 16 residues. CDR3 loop: CASSRDRGHNNSPLHF. The CDR3 DNA is TGTGCCAGCTCACGGGACAGGGGGCACAACAATTCACCCCTCCACTTT.

This clonotype was found many times. Mismatch with germline at one junction end may stem from a read error. The V gene is TRBV4-1, the J gene TRBJ2-1; TRBD2 might be the D (7 bases). The CDR3 consists of 12 residues. Germline V lookup: CDR1 MGHRA, CDR2 YSYEKL. CDR3 bases: TGCGCCAGCGGGGGGGCCTACAGTGAGCAGTTCTTC. Translated: CASGGAYSEQFF.